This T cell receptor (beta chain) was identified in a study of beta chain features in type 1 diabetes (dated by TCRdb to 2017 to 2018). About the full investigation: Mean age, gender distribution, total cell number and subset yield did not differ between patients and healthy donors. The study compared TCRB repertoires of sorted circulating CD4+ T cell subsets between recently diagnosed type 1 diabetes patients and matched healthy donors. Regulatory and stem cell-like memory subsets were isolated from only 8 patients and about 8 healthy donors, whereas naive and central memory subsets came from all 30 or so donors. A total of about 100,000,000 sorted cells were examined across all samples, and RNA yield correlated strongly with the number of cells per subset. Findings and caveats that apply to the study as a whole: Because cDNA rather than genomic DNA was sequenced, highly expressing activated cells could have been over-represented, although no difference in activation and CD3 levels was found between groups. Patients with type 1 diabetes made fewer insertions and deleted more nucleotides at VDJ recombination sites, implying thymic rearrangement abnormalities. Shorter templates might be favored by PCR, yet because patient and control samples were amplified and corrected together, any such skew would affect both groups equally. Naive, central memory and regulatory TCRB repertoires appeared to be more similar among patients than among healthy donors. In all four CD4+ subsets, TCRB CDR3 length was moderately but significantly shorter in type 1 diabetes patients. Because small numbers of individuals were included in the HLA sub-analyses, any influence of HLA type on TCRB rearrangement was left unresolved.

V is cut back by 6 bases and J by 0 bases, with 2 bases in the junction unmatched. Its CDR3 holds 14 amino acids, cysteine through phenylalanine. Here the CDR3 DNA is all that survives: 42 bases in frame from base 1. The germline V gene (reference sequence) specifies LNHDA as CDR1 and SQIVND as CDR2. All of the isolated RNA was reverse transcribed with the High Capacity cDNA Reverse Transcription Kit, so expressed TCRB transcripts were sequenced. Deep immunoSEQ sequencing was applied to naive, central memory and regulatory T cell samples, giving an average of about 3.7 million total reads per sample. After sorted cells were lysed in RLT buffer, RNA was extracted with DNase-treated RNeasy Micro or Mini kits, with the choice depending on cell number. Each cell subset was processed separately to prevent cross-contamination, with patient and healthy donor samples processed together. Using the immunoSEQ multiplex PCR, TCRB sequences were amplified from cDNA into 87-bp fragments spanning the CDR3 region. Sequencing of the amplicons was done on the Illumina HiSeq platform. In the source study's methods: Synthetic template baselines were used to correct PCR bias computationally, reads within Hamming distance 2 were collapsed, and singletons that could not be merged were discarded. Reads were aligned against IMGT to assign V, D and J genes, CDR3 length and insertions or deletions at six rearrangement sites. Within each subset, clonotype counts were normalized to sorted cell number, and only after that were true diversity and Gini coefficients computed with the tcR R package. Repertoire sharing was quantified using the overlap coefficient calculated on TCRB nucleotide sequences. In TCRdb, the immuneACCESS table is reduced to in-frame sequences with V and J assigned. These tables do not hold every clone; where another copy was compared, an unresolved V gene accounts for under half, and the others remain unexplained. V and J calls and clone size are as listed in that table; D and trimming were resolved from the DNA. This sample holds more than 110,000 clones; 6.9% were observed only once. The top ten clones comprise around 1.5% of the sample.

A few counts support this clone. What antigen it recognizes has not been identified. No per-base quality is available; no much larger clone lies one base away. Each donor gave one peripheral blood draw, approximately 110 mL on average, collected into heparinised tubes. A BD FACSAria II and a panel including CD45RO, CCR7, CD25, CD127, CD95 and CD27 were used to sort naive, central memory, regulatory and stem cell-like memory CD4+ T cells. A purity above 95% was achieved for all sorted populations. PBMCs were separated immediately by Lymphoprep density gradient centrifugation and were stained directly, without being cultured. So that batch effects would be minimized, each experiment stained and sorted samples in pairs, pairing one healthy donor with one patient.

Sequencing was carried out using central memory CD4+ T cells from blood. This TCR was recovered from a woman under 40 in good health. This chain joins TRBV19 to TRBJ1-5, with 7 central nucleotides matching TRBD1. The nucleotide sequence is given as TGTGCCAGTAGGGACAGGTATAGCAATCAGCCCCAGCATTTT. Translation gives CASRDRYSNQPQHF.